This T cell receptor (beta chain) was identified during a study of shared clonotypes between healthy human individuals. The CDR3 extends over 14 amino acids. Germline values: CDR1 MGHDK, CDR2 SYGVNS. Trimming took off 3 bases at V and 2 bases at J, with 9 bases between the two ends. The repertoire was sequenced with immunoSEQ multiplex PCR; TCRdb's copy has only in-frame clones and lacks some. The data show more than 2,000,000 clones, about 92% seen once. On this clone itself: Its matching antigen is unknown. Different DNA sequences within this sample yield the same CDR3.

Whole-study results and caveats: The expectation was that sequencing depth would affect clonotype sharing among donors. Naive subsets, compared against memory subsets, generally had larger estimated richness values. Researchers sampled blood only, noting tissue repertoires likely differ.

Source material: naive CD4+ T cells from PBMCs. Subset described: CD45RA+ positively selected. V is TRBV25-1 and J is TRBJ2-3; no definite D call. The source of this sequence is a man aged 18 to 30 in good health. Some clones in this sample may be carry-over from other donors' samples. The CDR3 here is CASSDRVNTDTQYF. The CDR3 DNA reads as TGTGCCAGCAGTGATAGGGTTAACACAGATACGCAGTATTTT.